The 5 T cell receptor beta chains reported below all come from one sample, sequenced in a study of CD8+CD57+ T cells in acquired aplastic anemia. The use of genomic DNA as template underpinned the TCR beta VDJ and CDR3 profiling. TCRdb called the reads again in MiXCR, with one record for every CDR3 protein. The table shows 150,000 to 200,000 distinct CDR3 sequences, with around 45% occurring only once. The sequencing input was sorted CD4+, CD8+, or CD8+CD57+ T cells (not recorded which) from PBMCs. The origin of the receptors is a human donor in good health.

This clonotype came up many times. The gene calls are TRBV19 and TRBJ2-5; TRBD1 aligns across 9 bases. The V and J ends lost 6 bases and 6 bases, in that order; junction bases with no gene match: 11. Germline lookup yields CDR1 LNHDA and CDR2 SQIVND (reference sequence). This CDR3 is built from 15 residues. CDR3 residues: CASSARDRDFQTQYF. CDR3 DNA sequence: TGTGCCAGTAGCGCCCGGGACAGGGACTTCCAGACCCAGTACTTC. The entire variable domain, with the rest obtained from reference TRBV19 and TRBJ2-5, is as follows: DGGITQSPKYLFRKEGQNVTLSCEQNLNHDAMYWYRQDPGQGLRLIYYSQIVNDFQKGDIAEGYSVSREKKESFPLTVTSAQKNPTAFYLCASSARDRDFQTQYFGPGTRLLVL.

V gene TRBV4-1 combines with J gene TRBJ2-7; the D gene is possibly TRBD2 (7 bases). V lost 0 bases and J 6 bases, leaving 18 bases between the germline ends. The CDR3 spans 16 residues. Germline V lookup: CDR1 MGHRA, CDR2 YSYEKL. CDR3 amino acids: CASSQEGGGPAFEQYF. CDR3 sequence (DNA): TGCGCCAGCAGCCAAGAAGGCGGGGGCCCAGCCTTCGAGCAGTACTTC.

This clonotype appeared once. The chain carries TRBV4-1 and TRBJ2-4; D call uncertain. This CDR3 is 12 amino acids long. Trimming stripped 0 bases from V and 7 bases from J, with 4 bases between. Germline assignment: CDR1 MGHRA and CDR2 YSYEKL. The CDR3 DNA is TGCGCCAGCAGCCAAGATCTCAACATTCAGTACTTC. The encoded protein is CASSQDLNIQYF.

J is TRBJ1-1 and V is TRBV19; tentative D call: TRBD1 (5 bases). Germline V gene lookup returns CDR1 LNHDA and CDR2 SQIVND (reference sequence). The V gene lost 5 bases and the J gene lost 0 bases, with 10 bases spanning the gap. This CDR3 region has 14 residues. CDR3 sequence: CASSFQGLNTEAFF. The CDR3 coding sequence is TGTGCCAGTAGTTTCCAGGGTCTGAACACTGAAGCTTTCTTT.

V and J are TRBV2 and TRBJ1-6, with TRBD1 as a possible D gene (5 bases). Germline loops: CDR1 SNHLY, CDR2 FYNNEI. The germline V and J ends were trimmed by 5 bases and 8 bases, with 10 bases remaining between them. The CDR3 totals 13 residues. CDR3: CASSRDGDSPLHF. Written as DNA, the CDR3 is TGTGCCAGCAGTCGGGACGGAGATTCACCCCTCCACTTT.